Listed below are T cell receptor beta chains from one sample, sequenced in a study of identical twins. TCRdb itself ran the 5' RACE reads through MiXCR, one entry per CDR3 protein. The sample records roughly 1.6 million distinct CDR3 sequences, more than 30% being singletons. The sequenced sample was cord blood. Receptors were obtained from a newborn girl in good health. Each CDR3 is given with its conserved first and last residue. The D gene is left open where the match is weak. Rows give clone size only sometimes, using once, few, many, or a class for an expanded clone.

d_gene	v_gene	abundance	len	j_gene	CDR3nt	CDR3aa
TRBD1	TRBV20-1	few	14	TRBJ1-5	TGCAGTGCTAGTTTGACAGGGGAGGATCAGCCCCAGCATTTT	CSASLTGEDQPQHF
TRBD1	TRBV7-2	.	15	TRBJ1-5	TGTGCCAGCAGCCCGCGGACAGGGGAGAATCAGCCCCAGCATTTT	CASSPRTGENQPQHF
.	TRBV5-1	.	15	TRBJ2-1	TGCGCCAGCAGCTTGGTAAGCGCGGCCTACAATGAGCAGTTCTTC	CASSLVSAAYNEQFF
.	TRBV28	.	13	TRBJ1-2	TGTGCCAGCAGTCCCCGGTGGGGCGGGGGCTACACCTTC	CASSPRWGGGYTF
TRBD2	TRBV6-5	few	16	TRBJ2-1	TGTGCCAGCAGTTACGCCTGGACTAGCGGGCGGGGAGAGCAGTTCTTC	CASSYAWTSGRGEQFF
.	TRBV9	.	16	TRBJ2-7	TGTGCCAGCAGCGTAATGTCTGGGAGCTCCTACAATGAGCAGTACTTC	CASSVMSGSSYNEQYF
TRBD1	TRBV10-3	few	15	TRBJ1-1	TGTGCCATCAGTGCAGGACAGGATTGGAACACTGAAGCTTTCTTT	CAISAGQDWNTEAFF
.	TRBV20-1	few	14	TRBJ1-5	TGCAGTGCTAGACGATCAGGGGTAGGGCAGCCCCAGCATTTT	CSARRSGVGQPQHF
.	TRBV5-1	.	14	TRBJ2-3	TGCGCCAGCGTGGTCTCTGGGGGCACAGATACGCAGTATTTT	CASVVSGGTDTQYF
.	TRBV6-5	few	14	TRBJ1-2	TGTGCCAGCAGTCCCAGCCGGGACAACTATGGCTACACCTTC	CASSPSRDNYGYTF
.	TRBV6-1	.	15	TRBJ1-5	TGTGCCAGCAGTGACCGGGGTAGGAGCAATCAGCCCCAGCATTTT	CASSDRGRSNQPQHF
TRBD2	TRBV4-1	few	18	TRBJ2-4	TGCGCCAGCAGCCAGGGACTAGCGGGAGGGAGGACCAAAAACATTCAGTACTTC	CASSQGLAGGRTKNIQYF
.	TRBV2	.	14	TRBJ1-5	TGTGCCAGCAGTGAGGGCAGGGAAGGCCAGCCCCAGCATTTT	CASSEGREGQPQHF
.	TRBV24-1	once	15	TRBJ2-5	TGTGCCACCAGTGATCTTCCCGGGATGGTCGAGACCCAGTACTTC	CATSDLPGMVETQYF
.	TRBV7-9	few	14	TRBJ2-7	TGTGCCAGCAGCTTAGGTGGCATCCCTAACGAGCAGTACTTC	CASSLGGIPNEQYF
.	TRBV7-2	few	13	TRBJ2-1	TGTGCCAGCAGCTTTTCCGCTGACAATGAGCAGTTCTTC	CASSFSADNEQFF
.	TRBV5-1	.	14	TRBJ2-3	TGCGCCAGCAGCCCCCTGACCCCCAAAGATACGCAGTATTTT	CASSPLTPKDTQYF
.	TRBV13	few	15	TRBJ1-2	TGTGCCAGCAGCTTAGGCTTTCGACCCCCCTATGGCTACACCTTC	CASSLGFRPPYGYTF
TRBD2	TRBV5-1	.	17	TRBJ2-1	TGCGCCAGCAGCCTCCACGGACTAGCGGGGACCTACAATGAGCAGTTCTTC	CASSLHGLAGTYNEQFF
.	TRBV20-1	.	14	TRBJ1-2	TGCAGTGCTCCGACGGGACACTATAACTATGGCTACACCTTC	CSAPTGHYNYGYTF
.	TRBV3-1	.	14	TRBJ2-7	TGTGCCAGCAGCCAAGGGGTTAGCGTATACGAGCAGTACTTC	CASSQGVSVYEQYF
TRBD2	TRBV27	.	15	TRBJ2-1	TGTGCCAGCAGTTTCACGGGGAGGGCCTGGAATGAGCAGTTCTTC	CASSFTGRAWNEQFF
TRBD1	TRBV30	few	14	TRBJ1-5	TGTGCCTGGACAGGACAGGTTGCCAATCAGCCCCAGCATTTT	CAWTGQVANQPQHF
.	TRBV5-1	.	17	TRBJ2-2	TGCGCCAGCAGCCCCCCACAGACAGGAGTTTACACCGGGGAGCTGTTTTTT	CASSPPQTGVYTGELFF
.	TRBV28	many	13	TRBJ2-3	TGTGCCAGCAGTTGGCCCGGCACAGATACGCAGTATTTT	CASSWPGTDTQYF
.	TRBV7-9	.	15	TRBJ2-2	TGTGCCAGCAGCCGGGACTCTCGGAACACCGGGGAGCTGTTTTTT	CASSRDSRNTGELFF
.	TRBV12-3/TRBV12-4	many	14	TRBJ2-1	TGTGCCAGCAGTTTGGTGGGTCCCTACAATGAGCAGTTCTTC	CASSLVGPYNEQFF
TRBD2	TRBV18	.	16	TRBJ2-5	TGTGCCAGCTCACGACTAGCGGTTAGCACGCAAGAGACCCAGTACTTC	CASSRLAVSTQETQYF
TRBD2	TRBV6-7	.	18	TRBJ2-1	TGTGCCAGCAGTTACGGTCTAGCGGGAGAATGGGGTTACAATGAGCAGTTCTTC	CASSYGLAGEWGYNEQFF
.	TRBV20-1	.	12	TRBJ2-7	TGCAGTGCTAGACCATGCCTTGGGGAGCAGTACTTC	CSARPCLGEQYF
.	TRBV3-1	.	14	TRBJ2-5	TGCGCCAGCAGCCGACGGGGGGCCCAAGAGACCCAGTACTTC	CASSRRGAQETQYF
.	TRBV10-3	.	14	TRBJ2-3	TGTGCCATCAGTGCGGCCGGTCGGGGGGATACGCAGTATTTT	CAISAAGRGDTQYF
TRBD1	TRBV10-3	.	15	TRBJ1-6	TGTGCCATCAGTGAGTCGATGGGACAGGGTTCACCCCTCCACTTT	CAISESMGQGSPLHF
.	TRBV6-5	many	14	TRBJ2-5	TGTGCCAGCAGTTACACGACTAGCCAAGAGACCCAGTACTTC	CASSYTTSQETQYF
.	TRBV20-1	few	15	TRBJ2-7	TGCAGTGCTAGACCTCGAGGCCGGGGTCCCCACGAGCAGTACTTC	CSARPRGRGPHEQYF
TRBD1	TRBV29-1	.	13	TRBJ1-5	TGCAGCGCCGTCGGGACAGGGGGTCAGCCCCAGCATTTT	CSAVGTGGQPQHF
.	TRBV4-1	.	12	TRBJ2-3	TGCGCCAGCGGTATGATTCTCGATACGCAGTATTTT	CASGMILDTQYF
.	TRBV20-1	few	16	TRBJ1-6	TGCAGTGCTAGGACAGCCCAGGGGCTCTATAATTCACCCCTCCACTTT	CSARTAQGLYNSPLHF
TRBD2	TRBV2	few	14	TRBJ2-3	TGTGCCAAACGACTAGCGGGGGGGCCAGATACGCAGTATTTT	CAKRLAGGPDTQYF
TRBD2	TRBV20-1	.	14	TRBJ2-3	TGCAGTGCGCAAGCGGGGGGTTACACAGATACGCAGTATTTT	CSAQAGGYTDTQYF
TRBD2	TRBV7-8	.	16	TRBJ2-1	TGTGCCAGCAGCCATGATGGACTAGCGGGTTTCAATGAGCAGTTCTTC	CASSHDGLAGFNEQFF
TRBD2	TRBV3-1	.	15	TRBJ2-1	TGTGCCAGCAGCCGGACTAGCGGGATCCCGGAGGAGCAGTTCTTC	CASSRTSGIPEEQFF
.	TRBV24-1	.	16	TRBJ2-5	TGTGCCACCAGTGATTTGCGAACGGAACGCCAGGAGACCCAGTACTTC	CATSDLRTERQETQYF
.	TRBV4-1	few	15	TRBJ2-3	TGCGCCAGCAGAAGGGGGACCCTGAGCACAGATACGCAGTATTTT	CASRRGTLSTDTQYF
.	TRBV4-1	.	15	TRBJ1-1	TGCGCCAGCAGCCATGGTCCGACAGGTGGCACTGAAGCTTTCTTT	CASSHGPTGGTEAFF
.	TRBV7-2	.	18	TRBJ2-2	TGTGCCAGCAGCTTACTGAGGGGCGCCTCGAGGGACACCGGGGAGCTGTTTTTT	CASSLLRGASRDTGELFF
.	TRBV7-2	.	15	TRBJ2-3	TGTGCCAGCAGCTTAGCGGGTATACCACAGGATACGCAGTATTTT	CASSLAGIPQDTQYF
.	TRBV5-1	.	14	TRBJ1-4	TGCGCCAGCAGCTTGAAGCGGGCTAATGAAAAACTGTTTTTT	CASSLKRANEKLFF